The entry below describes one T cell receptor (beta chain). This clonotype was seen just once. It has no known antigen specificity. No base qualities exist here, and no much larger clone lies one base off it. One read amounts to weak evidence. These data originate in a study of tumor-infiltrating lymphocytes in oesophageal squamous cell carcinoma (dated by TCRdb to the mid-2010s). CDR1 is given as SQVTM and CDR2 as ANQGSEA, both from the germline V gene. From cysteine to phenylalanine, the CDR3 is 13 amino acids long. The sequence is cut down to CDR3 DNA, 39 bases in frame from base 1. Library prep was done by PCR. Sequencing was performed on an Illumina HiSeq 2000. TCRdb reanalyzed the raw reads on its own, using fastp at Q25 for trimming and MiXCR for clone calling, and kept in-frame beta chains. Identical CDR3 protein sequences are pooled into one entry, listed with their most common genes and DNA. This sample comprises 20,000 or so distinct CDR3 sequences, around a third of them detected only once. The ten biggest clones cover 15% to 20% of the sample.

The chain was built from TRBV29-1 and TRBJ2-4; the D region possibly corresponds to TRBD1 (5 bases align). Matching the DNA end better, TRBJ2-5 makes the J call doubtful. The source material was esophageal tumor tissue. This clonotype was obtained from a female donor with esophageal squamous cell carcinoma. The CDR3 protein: CSVELGVQETQYF. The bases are TGCAGCGTTGAATTAGGGGTCCAAGAGACCCAGTACTTC.